This is a list of T cell receptor beta chains from one sample in a study of blood T cell repertoires in COVID-19. Libraries were prepared by immunoSEQ multiplex PCR; TCRdb keeps only in-frame clonotypes and omits some of them. The sample shows some 140,000 clones, under 85% of them seen only once. Sequencing input: peripheral blood. These receptors were obtained from a man in his sixties with COVID-19, enrolled during active disease. CDR3s include the opening cysteine and the closing phenylalanine or tryptophan. A D gene is named only where the DNA matches it firmly. The size field is filled for only some rows; it gives once, few, many or a size class.

J gene: TRBJ1-2
clone size: once
V gene: TRBV19
D gene: -
CDR3 protein: CASSKAGGNYGYTF
CDR3 DNA: TGTGCCAGTAGTAAGGCAGGTGGGAACTATGGCTACACCTTC

J gene: TRBJ2-2
clone size: -
V gene: TRBV6-6
D gene: TRBD1
CDR3 protein: CASSDRQGSNTGELFF
CDR3 DNA: TGTGCCAGCAGCGACCGACAGGGATCGAACACCGGGGAGCTGTTTTTT

J gene: TRBJ2-6
clone size: -
V gene: TRBV7-6
D gene: TRBD1
CDR3 protein: CASSRGQVLSGANVLTF
CDR3 DNA: TGTGCCAGCAGTCGAGGACAGGTCCTCTCTGGGGCCAACGTCCTGACTTTC

J gene: TRBJ1-1
clone size: -
V gene: TRBV7-2
D gene: TRBD1
CDR3 protein: CASSLGGTGAGEAFF
CDR3 DNA: TGTGCCAGCAGCTTAGGGGGAACAGGGGCTGGGGAAGCTTTCTTT

J gene: TRBJ1-2
clone size: -
V gene: TRBV11-1
D gene: TRBD1
CDR3 protein: CASSSPTGEEGYGYTF
CDR3 DNA: TGTGCCAGCAGCTCGCCTACAGGGGAGGAAGGGTATGGCTACACCTTC

J gene: TRBJ1-1
clone size: -
V gene: TRBV6-5
D gene: -
CDR3 protein: CATRTLIREVEAFF
CDR3 DNA: TGTGCCACCAGGACACTGATCAGGGAGGTTGAAGCTTTCTTT

J gene: TRBJ2-1
clone size: -
V gene: TRBV2
D gene: TRBD1
CDR3 protein: CASSAPGTGGGLRGHNEQFF
CDR3 DNA: TGTGCCAGCAGTGCCCCGGGGACAGGGGGCGGATTAAGGGGGCACAATGAGCAGTTCTTC

J gene: TRBJ1-1
clone size: -
V gene: TRBV7-9
D gene: TRBD1
CDR3 protein: CASSYTGENTEAFF
CDR3 DNA: TGTGCCAGCAGTTATACAGGGGAGAACACTGAAGCTTTCTTT

J gene: TRBJ1-5
clone size: -
V gene: TRBV7-2
D gene: -
CDR3 protein: CASSLIWDKNSNQPQHF
CDR3 DNA: TGTGCCAGCAGCTTAATTTGGGACAAAAATAGCAATCAGCCCCAGCATTTT

J gene: TRBJ2-5
clone size: -
V gene: TRBV7-8
D gene: -
CDR3 protein: CASSRGLGTRQETQYF
CDR3 DNA: TGTGCCAGCAGCCGAGGCCTTGGCACCCGCCAAGAGACCCAGTACTTC

J gene: TRBJ2-5
clone size: -
V gene: TRBV4-3
D gene: TRBD2
CDR3 protein: CASSQERSIAGNLPETQYF
CDR3 DNA: TGCGCCAGCAGCCAAGAAAGGTCGATAGCGGGGAACCTCCCGGAGACCCAGTACTTC

J gene: TRBJ1-1
clone size: -
V gene: TRBV6-5
D gene: -
CDR3 protein: CASSYSGMNTEAFF
CDR3 DNA: TGTGCCAGCAGTTACAGCGGTATGAACACTGAAGCTTTCTTT

J gene: TRBJ1-2
clone size: -
V gene: TRBV25-1
D gene: -
CDR3 protein: CASSEAGAYGYTF
CDR3 DNA: TGTGCCAGCAGTGAAGCAGGGGCCTATGGCTACACCTTC

J gene: TRBJ2-6
clone size: -
V gene: TRBV19
D gene: -
CDR3 protein: CASSIVSSGANVLTF
CDR3 DNA: TGTGCCAGTAGTATCGTCAGCTCTGGGGCCAACGTCCTGACTTTC

J gene: TRBJ1-5
clone size: once
V gene: TRBV7-9
D gene: -
CDR3 protein: CASSLVTGAEAQPQHF
CDR3 DNA: TGTGCCAGCAGCTTAGTAACTGGGGCAGAGGCTCAGCCCCAGCATTTT

J gene: TRBJ1-5
clone size: -
V gene: TRBV6-1
D gene: -
CDR3 protein: CASSESQGYQPQHF
CDR3 DNA: TGTGCCAGCAGTGAATCACAGGGATATCAGCCCCAGCATTTT

J gene: TRBJ2-1
clone size: -
V gene: TRBV6-2/TRBV6-3
D gene: TRBD1
CDR3 protein: CASSYQQGALGNEQFF
CDR3 DNA: TGTGCCAGCAGTTATCAACAGGGGGCGCTGGGGAATGAGCAGTTCTTC

J gene: TRBJ1-1
clone size: -
V gene: TRBV5-8
D gene: -
CDR3 protein: CASGQKQGMNTEAFF
CDR3 DNA: TGTGCCAGCGGGCAGAAACAGGGTATGAACACTGAAGCTTTCTTT

J gene: TRBJ1-1
clone size: -
V gene: TRBV11-2
D gene: -
CDR3 protein: CASRLESNTEAFF
CDR3 DNA: TGTGCCAGCAGACTAGAGTCGAACACTGAAGCTTTCTTT

J gene: TRBJ1-6
clone size: -
V gene: TRBV7-2
D gene: -
CDR3 protein: CASSSNSGSWNSPLHF
CDR3 DNA: TGTGCCAGCAGCTCCAATTCCGGGTCTTGGAATTCACCCCTCCACTTT

J gene: TRBJ2-1
clone size: -
V gene: TRBV5-4
D gene: TRBD2
CDR3 protein: CASSSWTSGYNEQFF
CDR3 DNA: TGTGCCAGCAGCTCGTGGACTAGCGGCTACAATGAGCAGTTCTTC

J gene: TRBJ2-2
clone size: -
V gene: TRBV6-5
D gene: -
CDR3 protein: CASCSLTNTGELFF
CDR3 DNA: TGTGCCAGCTGTAGTCTCACGAACACCGGGGAGCTGTTTTTT

J gene: TRBJ1-2
clone size: -
V gene: TRBV2
D gene: -
CDR3 protein: CASEPTENYGYTF
CDR3 DNA: TGTGCCAGCGAACCGACAGAAAACTATGGCTACACCTTC

J gene: TRBJ1-1
clone size: -
V gene: TRBV29-1
D gene: -
CDR3 protein: CSGGQTMNTEAFF
CDR3 DNA: TGCAGCGGAGGACAGACAATGAACACTGAAGCTTTCTTT

J gene: TRBJ2-7
clone size: -
V gene: TRBV18
D gene: -
CDR3 protein: CASSPAGGPSSYEQYF
CDR3 DNA: TGTGCCAGCTCACCGGCTGGGGGCCCCAGCTCCTACGAGCAGTACTTC

J gene: TRBJ2-6
clone size: -
V gene: TRBV28
D gene: -
CDR3 protein: CASSSGAGSGANVLTF
CDR3 DNA: TGTGCCAGCAGCTCAGGGGCTGGATCTGGGGCCAACGTCCTGACTTTC

J gene: TRBJ2-2
clone size: -
V gene: TRBV3-1/TRBV3-2
D gene: TRBD1
CDR3 protein: CASSYGTGVGELFF
CDR3 DNA: TGTGCCAGCAGCTACGGGACAGGGGTCGGGGAGCTGTTTTTT

J gene: TRBJ1-6
clone size: -
V gene: TRBV27
D gene: -
CDR3 protein: CASRAIANSPLHF
CDR3 DNA: TGTGCCAGCAGGGCCATTGCTAATTCACCCCTCCACTTT

J gene: TRBJ2-1
clone size: -
V gene: TRBV12-5
D gene: -
CDR3 protein: CASGSSGGAEQFF
CDR3 DNA: TGTGCTAGTGGTTCGTCGGGCGGGGCTGAGCAGTTCTTC

J gene: TRBJ1-1
clone size: -
V gene: TRBV16
D gene: TRBD1
CDR3 protein: CASSRQGGNTEAFF
CDR3 DNA: TGTGCCAGCAGCCGCCAGGGGGGGAACACTGAAGCTTTCTTT

J gene: TRBJ1-1
clone size: -
V gene: TRBV13
D gene: TRBD1
CDR3 protein: CASSTSQGADTEAFF
CDR3 DNA: TGTGCCAGCAGCACCTCGCAGGGGGCGGACACTGAAGCTTTCTTT

J gene: TRBJ1-2
clone size: few
V gene: TRBV28
D gene: -
CDR3 protein: CASSLLQGKNYGYTF
CDR3 DNA: TGTGCCAGCAGTTTACTCCAGGGCAAAAACTATGGCTACACCTTC

J gene: TRBJ2-7
clone size: -
V gene: TRBV4-1
D gene: TRBD2
CDR3 protein: CASSLTGGGAGYEQYF
CDR3 DNA: TGCGCCAGCAGCCTAACTGGGGGAGGGGCCGGATACGAGCAGTACTTC

J gene: TRBJ1-5
clone size: once
V gene: TRBV27
D gene: -
CDR3 protein: CASRIAGPGVQPQHF
CDR3 DNA: TGTGCCAGCAGAATCGCAGGACCGGGGGTTCAGCCCCAGCATTTT

J gene: TRBJ1-6
clone size: -
V gene: TRBV19
D gene: -
CDR3 protein: CASSALGTQNSPLHF
CDR3 DNA: TGTGCCAGTAGTGCGCTCGGGACACAGAATTCACCCCTCCACTTT

J gene: TRBJ2-5
clone size: -
V gene: TRBV19
D gene: TRBD2
CDR3 protein: CASRIGVTSGREETQYF
CDR3 DNA: TGTGCCAGTAGGATTGGGGTAACTAGCGGGAGGGAAGAGACCCAGTACTTC

J gene: TRBJ2-2
clone size: -
V gene: TRBV7-2
D gene: TRBD1
CDR3 protein: CASSRPTGGTGELFF
CDR3 DNA: TGTGCCAGCAGCAGACCCACAGGGGGAACCGGGGAGCTGTTTTTT

J gene: TRBJ1-3
clone size: -
V gene: TRBV10-1
D gene: -
CDR3 protein: CASSETGNSGNTIYF
CDR3 DNA: TGCGCCAGCAGTGAAACAGGGAACTCTGGAAACACCATATATTTT

J gene: TRBJ2-5
clone size: -
V gene: TRBV18
D gene: -
CDR3 protein: CASSLDGGKETQYF
CDR3 DNA: TGTGCCAGCTCACTGGACGGAGGAAAAGAGACCCAGTACTTC

J gene: TRBJ1-1
clone size: -
V gene: TRBV7-2
D gene: TRBD1
CDR3 protein: CASSSDRVGTEAFF
CDR3 DNA: TGTGCCAGCAGCTCAGACAGGGTTGGCACTGAAGCTTTCTTT

J gene: TRBJ1-3
clone size: few
V gene: TRBV7-2
D gene: -
CDR3 protein: CASIRSSGNTIYF
CDR3 DNA: TGTGCCAGCATCCGGAGCTCTGGAAACACCATATATTTT

J gene: TRBJ2-1
clone size: -
V gene: TRBV2
D gene: -
CDR3 protein: CASTPRAGGNEQFF
CDR3 DNA: TGTGCCAGCACCCCGCGGGCTGGGGGGAATGAGCAGTTCTTC

J gene: TRBJ2-7
clone size: -
V gene: TRBV5-1
D gene: TRBD2
CDR3 protein: CASSPSGGFYEQYF
CDR3 DNA: TGCGCCAGCAGCCCTAGCGGAGGTTTCTACGAGCAGTACTTC

J gene: TRBJ2-6
clone size: -
V gene: TRBV7-3
D gene: -
CDR3 protein: CASSYESSGANVLTF
CDR3 DNA: TGTGCCAGCAGCTACGAGAGCTCTGGGGCCAACGTCCTGACTTTC

J gene: TRBJ2-2
clone size: few
V gene: TRBV7-3
D gene: TRBD1
CDR3 protein: CASSTQGTGSGELFF
CDR3 DNA: TGTGCCAGCAGCACACAAGGGACAGGGTCCGGGGAGCTGTTTTTT

J gene: TRBJ2-1
clone size: -
V gene: TRBV6-6
D gene: -
CDR3 protein: CASRVPGGSSYNEQFF
CDR3 DNA: TGTGCCAGCAGAGTCCCTGGGGGCAGCTCCTACAATGAGCAGTTCTTC